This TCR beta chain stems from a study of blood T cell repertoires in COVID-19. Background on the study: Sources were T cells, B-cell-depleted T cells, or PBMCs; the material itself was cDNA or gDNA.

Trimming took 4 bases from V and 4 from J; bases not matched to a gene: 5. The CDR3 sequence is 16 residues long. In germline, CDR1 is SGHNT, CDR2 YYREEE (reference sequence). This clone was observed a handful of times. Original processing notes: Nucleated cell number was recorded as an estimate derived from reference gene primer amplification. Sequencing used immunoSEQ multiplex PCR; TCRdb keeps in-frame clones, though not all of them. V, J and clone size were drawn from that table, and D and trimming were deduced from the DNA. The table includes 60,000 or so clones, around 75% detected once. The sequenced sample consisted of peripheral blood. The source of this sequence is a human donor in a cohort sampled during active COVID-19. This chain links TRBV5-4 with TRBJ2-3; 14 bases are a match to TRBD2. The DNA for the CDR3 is TGTGCCAGCAGCAGACTAGCGGGGGGGCTCGCAGATACGCAGTATTTT. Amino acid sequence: CASSRLAGGLADTQYF. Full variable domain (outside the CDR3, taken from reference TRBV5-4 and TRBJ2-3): ETGVTQSPTHLIKTRGQQVTLRCSSQSGHNTVSWYQQALGQGPQFIFQYYREEENGRGNFPPRFSGLQFPNYSSELNVNALELDDSALYLCASSRLAGGLADTQYFGPGTRLTVL.